This TCR beta chain was retrieved from a study of blood T cell repertoires in COVID-19. Whole-study context: Acute and convalescent COVID-19 specimens originated in the United States, Italy and Spain. Sources were T cells, B-cell-depleted T cells, or PBMCs; the material itself was cDNA or gDNA.

Under the authors' procedure: Cell counts per sample came from amplifying reference gene primers. Sequencing was performed with immunoSEQ multiplex PCR; in TCRdb, only in-frame clones are kept and a portion is missing. V and J calls and clone size follow that table, whereas D and trimming were derived from the DNA. The top ten clones hold 5.5% to 7.5% of a sample with about 50,000 clones, approximately 85% of them seen once. The CDR3 loop spans 16 amino acids. V lost 5 bases, J lost 4 bases, and 11 bases stayed unmatched. Looked up from germline, CDR1 is SNHLY and CDR2 is FYNNEI. The sequenced sample consisted of peripheral blood. The receptor's source is a man in his 60s with acute or convalescent COVID-19. This chain uses TRBV2 with TRBJ1-1, with 9 bases that match TRBD1. This CDR3 is CASSRPGQGSGTEAFF. CDR3 in DNA: TGTGCCAGCAGTCGACCGGGACAGGGTTCGGGCACTGAAGCTTTCTTT.